This TCR beta chain is from a study of shared clonotypes between healthy human individuals. Assay execution took place at the deep level. Across several immunoSEQ plates, the genomic DNA of each subset was split evenly. Profiled with immunoSEQ multiplex PCR; TCRdb holds only in-frame clones, not every one. Of hundreds of thousands of clones listed, 95% to 97% were seen once; the top ten hold about 0.064%. In this sample, this clone turned up once. As yet, its antigen is unknown. Splitting the CD4+ cells yielded a CD45RA+ naive subset and a CD45RA-negative memory subset. Study-wide findings and caveats: A few donors had roughly 5.2% of their naive CD4 clonotypes in common.

The sample consisted of naive CD4+ T cells sorted from blood. Subset described: CD45RA+ positively selected. This sequence originates from a woman aged 25-40 years in good health.

CDR3 sequence (DNA): TGTGCCAGCAACATGGGAGACGACAGGACCAACCAAGAGACCCAGTACTTC. It encodes CASNMGDDRTNQETQYF. V is TRBV9 and J is TRBJ2-5; the D gene is possibly TRBD1 (6 bases). Germline V gene sequence: CDR1 SGDLS, CDR2 YYNGEE. Trimming removed 6 bases at V and 0 bases at J, with 21 bases between. The CDR3 runs 17 residues.